This entry concerns a single T cell receptor beta chain. What it binds is unknown. Alopecia areata patients had lesional scalp punch biopsies and peripheral blood taken from them. Separation by sorting yielded CD4+ and CD8+ T cells from PBMCs. The data derive from a study of CD8+ T cells in alopecia areata. About the study: Patients took tofacitinib for 6 to 18 months, followed by 6 drug-free months.

It was cDNA, reverse transcribed from extracted RNA, that served as the sequencing template. Sequenced by immunoSEQ multiplex PCR; TCRdb stores in-frame clones only, minus some. The sample holds 60,000 to 70,000 clones, roughly half seen once. Overall study findings and caveats: Normal scalp had lower clonality than lesional scalp, with alopecia totalis/universalis lesions showing this most strongly.

This receptor was obtained from a human donor with alopecia areata. This specimen consisted of CD8+ T cells sorted from blood, obtained at week 0.

CDR3: CSVSARGRPYNEQFF. CDR3 nucleotides: TGCAGCGTGAGTGCGCGCGGGAGGCCGTACAATGAGCAGTTCTTC. The rearrangement links TRBV29-1 to TRBJ2-1; 8 nucleotides align to TRBD2. Germline V gene lookup returns CDR1 SQVTM and CDR2 ANQGSEA. The CDR3 totals 15 residues. Germline trimming cut 6 bases from V and 4 bases from J; bases unmatched to any gene: 11.